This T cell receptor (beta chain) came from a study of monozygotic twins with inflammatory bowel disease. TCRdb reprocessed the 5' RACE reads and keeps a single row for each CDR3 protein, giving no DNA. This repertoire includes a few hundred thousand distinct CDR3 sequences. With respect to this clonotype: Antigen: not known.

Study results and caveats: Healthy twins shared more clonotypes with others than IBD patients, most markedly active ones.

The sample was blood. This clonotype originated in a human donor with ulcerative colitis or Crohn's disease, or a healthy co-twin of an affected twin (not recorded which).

CDR3 sequence: CASAMRRITNGYTF. The chain has TRBV30 and TRBJ1-2. The CDR3 runs to 14 residues. CDR1 is GTSNPN and CDR2 is SVGIG in the germline V gene (reference sequence).